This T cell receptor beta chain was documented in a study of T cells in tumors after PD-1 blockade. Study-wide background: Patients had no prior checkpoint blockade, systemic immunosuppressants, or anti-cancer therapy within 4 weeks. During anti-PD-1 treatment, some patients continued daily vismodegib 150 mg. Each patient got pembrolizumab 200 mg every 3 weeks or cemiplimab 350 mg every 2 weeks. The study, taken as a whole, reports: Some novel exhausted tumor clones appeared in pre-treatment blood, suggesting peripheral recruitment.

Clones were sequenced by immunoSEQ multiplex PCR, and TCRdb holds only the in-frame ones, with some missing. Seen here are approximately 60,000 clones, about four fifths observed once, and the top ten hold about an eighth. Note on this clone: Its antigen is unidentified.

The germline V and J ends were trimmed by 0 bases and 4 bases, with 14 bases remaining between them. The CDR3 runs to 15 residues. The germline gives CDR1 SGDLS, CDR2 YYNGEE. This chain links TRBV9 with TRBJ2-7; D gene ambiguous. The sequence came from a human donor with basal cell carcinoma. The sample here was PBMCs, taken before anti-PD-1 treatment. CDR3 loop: CASSVGLWQEYEQYF. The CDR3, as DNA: TGTGCCAGCAGCGTAGGTCTATGGCAGGAATACGAGCAGTACTTC.